This T cell receptor beta chain was sequenced during a study of regulatory T cells in long-lasting Graves disease. In the study overall: Graves' patients, diagnosed recently, had received antithyroid drugs under 3 months.

Details on this clonotype: Antigen: not known. This may be a read error: a much more frequent sequence differs by one nucleotide.

According to the study, TCR beta libraries were built with iRepertoire HTBI primers and CDR3-region Arm-PCR. TCRdb recomputed calls from the multiplex PCR reads with MiXCR, one row per CDR3 protein. The sample lists 500,000 or so distinct CDR3 sequences; roughly 17% were seen once. Time point here: newly diagnosed GD, antithyroid drugs for less than 3 months. Extracted PBMC RNA gave rise to the TCR library. The length of the CDR3 is 12 residues. The V and J ends lost 7 bases and 8 bases respectively, with 12 bases between them. Germline CDR1 SGHAT, CDR2 FQNNGV. Whole-study results and caveats: TRBV28, TRBJ1-2 and TRBJ2-5 were segments that persistent disease favored.

These data also featured in a second study, about T cells in Graves' hyperthyroidism and ophthalmopathy. That paper states: In making diagnoses, clinical symptoms, serum thyroxine and TRAb, thyroid ultrasound and orbital computed tomography were all used. Expanded thyroid clonotypes (above 0.001) were mostly also found in blood.

The gene calls are TRBV11-2 and TRBJ2-1; no firm D call. The material was peripheral blood mononuclear cells (PBMCs), obtained at new diagnosis, from a patient treated with antithyroid drugs. This clonotype was sampled from a man aged 35 to 55 with Graves disease. CDR3 in amino acids: CASTTHQDEQFF. DNA of the CDR3: TGTGCCAGCACTACCCACCAGGATGAGCAGTTCTTC.